One TCR beta chain is described in this entry. The libraries of TRB cDNA were prepared using 5' RACE with UMI labels. TCRdb reprocessed the 5' RACE reads, with one entry per CDR3 protein and no DNA. In total, the table holds tens of thousands of distinct CDR3 sequences. The data were taken from a study of CXCR3-negative and CXCR3-positive naive CD8 T cells. Sequencing was done on a sample of memory CD8+ T cells from blood. This TCR derives from a human donor in good health. Some clones in this sample may be carry-over from other donors' samples.

CDR3 loop: CASSYSGTGGYEQYF. This chain joins TRBV6-5 and TRBJ2-7; absent DNA, TCRdb's TRBD1 call cannot be checked. The CDR3 covers 15 residues. Germline lookup yields CDR1 MNHEY and CDR2 SVGAGI.